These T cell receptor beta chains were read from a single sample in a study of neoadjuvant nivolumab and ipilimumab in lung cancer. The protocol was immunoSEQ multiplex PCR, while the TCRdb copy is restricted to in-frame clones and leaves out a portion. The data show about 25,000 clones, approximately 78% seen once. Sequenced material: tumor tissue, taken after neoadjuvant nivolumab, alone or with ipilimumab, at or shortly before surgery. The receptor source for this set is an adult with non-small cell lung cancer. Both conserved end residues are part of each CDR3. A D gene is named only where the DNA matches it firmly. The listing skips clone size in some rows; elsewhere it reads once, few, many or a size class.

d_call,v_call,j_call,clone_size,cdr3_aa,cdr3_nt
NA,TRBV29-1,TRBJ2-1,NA,CSTGMSSSYNEQFF,TGCAGCACCGGAATGTCCAGCTCCTACAATGAGCAGTTCTTC
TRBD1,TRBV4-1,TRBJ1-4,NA,CASSRPGQTPYSNEKLFF,TGCGCCAGCAGCCGTCCGGGACAGACCCCTTATTCCAATGAAAAACTGTTTTTT
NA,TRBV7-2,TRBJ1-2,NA,CASSFVLVDGYTF,TGTGCCAGCAGCTTTGTTCTGGTGGATGGCTACACCTTC
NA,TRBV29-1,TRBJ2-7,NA,CSVEDLRGIEQYF,TGCAGCGTTGAAGATCTTCGGGGAATCGAGCAGTACTTC
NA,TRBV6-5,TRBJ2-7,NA,CASSYRLGSSYEQYF,TGTGCCAGCAGTTACCGGCTTGGAAGCTCCTACGAGCAGTACTTC
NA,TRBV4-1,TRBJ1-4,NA,CASSQERGWGLFF,TGCGCCAGCAGCCAAGAGAGAGGATGGGGGCTGTTTTTT
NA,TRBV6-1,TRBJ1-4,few,CASSERVYREHEKLFF,TGTGCCAGCAGTGAACGGGTTTACCGGGAGCATGAAAAACTGTTTTTT
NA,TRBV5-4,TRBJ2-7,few,CASSYSLNEQYF,TGTGCCAGCAGTTACTCCCTTAACGAGCAGTACTTC
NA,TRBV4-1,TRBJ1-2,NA,CASSQEERGPANYGYTF,TGCGCCAGCAGCCAAGAAGAACGGGGACCAGCTAACTATGGCTACACCTTC
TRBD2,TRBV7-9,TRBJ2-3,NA,CASSVVLAGRDTQYF,TGTGCCAGCAGCGTGGTGCTAGCGGGGCGAGATACGCAGTATTTT
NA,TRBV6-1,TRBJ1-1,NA,CASSAIRGSTSFF,TGTGCCAGCAGTGCGATTAGGGGGTCTACGTCTTTCTTT
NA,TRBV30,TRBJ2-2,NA,CAWIAGAAGELFF,TGTGCCTGGATCGCGGGGGCAGCCGGGGAGCTGTTTTTT
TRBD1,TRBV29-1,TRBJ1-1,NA,CSVVHRGTEAFF,TGCAGCGTAGTCCACAGGGGTACTGAAGCTTTCTTT
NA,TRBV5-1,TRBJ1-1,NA,CASSSDSGTEAFF,TGCGCCAGCAGCTCGGACAGTGGCACTGAAGCTTTCTTT
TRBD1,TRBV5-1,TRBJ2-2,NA,CASSRGQGTNTGELFF,TGCGCCAGCAGCCGAGGACAGGGTACGAACACCGGGGAGCTGTTTTTT
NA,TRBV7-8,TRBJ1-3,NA,CASSPDSGNTIYF,TGTGCCAGCAGCCCCGACTCTGGAAACACCATATATTTT